Presented here are 8 T cell receptor beta chains from one specimen sequenced in a study of shared clonotypes between healthy human individuals (dated by TCRdb to about 2020). CD8 naive samples were obtained by positive selection for CCR7 among CD45RO-negative cells, yielding a CD45RA+CCR7+ population from which TemRA cells were excluded. The library was built by means of the immunoSEQ multiplex PCR assay. Here the immuneACCESS table is served through TCRdb, limited to in-frame sequences with V and J called. Missing clones are a known gap in these copies; in checked studies unresolved V genes cover under half, and the rest lacks a known reason. The sample table records about 580,000 clones; roughly 98% of these occur just once. Around 0.3% of the sample comes from the top ten. Sequenced sample: naive CD8+ T cells sorted from blood. Sample cell subset or site, as interpreted from the label and publication: CD45RA+CCR7+. These receptor sequences come from a man aged 25-45 years in good health.

The chain joins TRBV7-6 to TRBJ2-1, with D possibly TRBD1 on 6 matching bases. CDR3 length: 19 amino acids. Germline CDR1 reads SGHVS; CDR2 reads FNYEAQ. V was shortened by 5 bases and J by 0 bases, with 23 bases between the two germline ends. CDR3: CASSPLGYRDKSSYNEQFF. The CDR3 DNA is TGTGCCAGCAGCCCTCTAGGGTACCGGGACAAGAGCTCCTACAATGAGCAGTTCTTC.

The chain uses TRBV29-1 and TRBJ2-2; weak D call: TRBD2 (5 bases). CDR3 length: 17 amino acids. CDR1 SQVTM and CDR2 ANQGSEA come from the germline V gene. V gave up 1 base and J gave up 5 bases, with 20 bases separating them. The CDR3 spells CSVEASKAGGLTGELFF. CDR3 in DNA: TGCAGCGTTGAAGCCAGTAAGGCCGGCGGGCTTACCGGGGAGCTGTTTTTT.

The V and J genes are TRBV15 and TRBJ2-1; TRBD2 might be the D (6 bases). This CDR3 contains 13 residues. The germline CDR1 and CDR2 sequences are LNHNV and YYDKDF (reference sequence). Trimming removed 5 bases from V and 5 bases from J, with 10 bases in between. Here the CDR3 reads CATSHWGDNEQFF. For the CDR3, the DNA is TGTGCCACCAGCCACTGGGGGGACAATGAGCAGTTCTTC.

Comment on this clone: Other nucleotide sequences from this sample produce the same CDR3. This chain connects TRBV7-9 to TRBJ2-3; D is unresolved. The germline V gene has CDR1 SEHNR and CDR2 FQNEAQ (reference sequence). The V gene lost 1 base and the J gene lost 2 bases, with 4 bases spanning the gap. The CDR3 has 13 amino acids. The CDR3 DNA is TGTGCCAGCAGCTTAGTGGTCACAGATACGCAGTATTTT. The encoded protein is CASSLVVTDTQYF.

The V gene is TRBV6-5, the J gene TRBJ2-2, with no clear D. Germline CDR1 and CDR2: MNHEY and SVGAGI. The ends were cut back, 2 bases at V and 4 bases at J, with 14 bases in the middle. The CDR3 covers 16 residues. CDR3 bases: TGTGCCAGCAGTTACGTAAGGGCCCATGGCACCGGGGAGCTGTTTTTT. This codes for CASSYVRAHGTGELFF.

This chain uses TRBV10-2 with TRBJ2-3; no clear D. The CDR3 consists of 10 residues. Germline loops: CDR1 WSHSY, CDR2 SAAADI. V was trimmed by 5 bases and J by 6 bases, leaving 3 bases between them. The CDR3 DNA sequence: TGCGCCAGCAGTCGGGATACGCAGTATTTT. Encoded protein: CASSRDTQYF.

Regarding this clone: This sample includes further DNA sequences coding for the same CDR3. J is TRBJ2-1 and V is TRBV2; D remains ambiguous. This CDR3 spans 11 amino acids. CDR1 SNHLY and CDR2 FYNNEI come from the germline V gene. Trimming stripped 2 bases from V and 8 bases from J, with 4 bases between. The CDR3 coding sequence is TGTGCCAGCAGTGAAAACTATGAGCAGTTCTTC. Translated: CASSENYEQFF.

The V call is TRBV9, the J call TRBJ2-1, with 12 bases identical to TRBD2. Trimming cost V 4 bases and J 4 bases; bases outside gene matches: 3. The CDR3 runs 15 residues. Germline CDR1 is SGDLS and CDR2 is YYNGEE. As DNA, the CDR3 is TGTGCCAGCAGCCCCGGGACTAGCGGGTACAATGAGCAGTTCTTC. It codes for CASSPGTSGYNEQFF.